These 30 T cell receptor beta chains were sequenced from one sample in a study of cytotoxic CD8 clonotypes in ibrutinib-treated CLL. Using immunoSEQ multiplex PCR, the repertoire was profiled, and TCRdb retains in-frame clones only, with some absent. The sample holds 50,000 to 75,000 clones, roughly 71% seen once. Sequenced here: PBMCs, sampled after 12 months of ibrutinib treatment. The receptors shown here come from a human donor with chronic lymphocytic leukemia.

The table lists this clone with a few counts. This chain joins TRBV2 and TRBJ2-5; D possibly corresponds to TRBD1 (7 bases). Trimming shortened V by 6 bases and J by 5 bases, and 25 bases separated the two germline ends. This CDR3 comprises 17 residues. Per germline, CDR1 SNHLY and CDR2 FYNNEI. DNA of the CDR3: TGTGCCAGCAGAATAATACCCGGCCTCGCAGGGGGGGAGACCCAGTACTTC. This gives the protein CASRIIPGLAGGETQYF.

This chain links TRBV6-1 with TRBJ2-7; D ambiguous. The CDR3 length is 10 residues. Trimming took off 6 bases at V and 1 base at J, with 1 base between the two ends. Germline-derived CDR1 and CDR2 are MNHNS and SASEGT. This chain's CDR3 is CASRSYEQYF. CDR3 nucleotide sequence: TGTGCCAGCAGATCCTACGAGCAGTACTTC.

The chain is built from TRBV9 and TRBJ2-7; 13 bases are shared with TRBD2. After removal of 3 bases from V and 7 bases from J, the junction contained 7 bases not matched to a gene. The germline V gene has CDR1 SGDLS and CDR2 YYNGEE. CDR3 length equals 15 residues. The CDR3 DNA is TGTGCCAGCAGCGCCGGGACTAGCGGGATGGGAGAGCAGTACTTC. Protein product: CASSAGTSGMGEQYF.

The chain joins TRBV7-9 to TRBJ2-1; 13 bases align to TRBD2. CDR1 and CDR2 (germline): SEHNR, FQNEAQ (reference sequence). The CDR3 spans 17 residues. Losses at the gene ends were 5 bases for V and 7 bases for J; bases not matched to a gene: 11. The CDR3 is CASSPRGTSGTPNEQFF. The CDR3 DNA follows: TGTGCCAGCAGCCCTAGAGGGACTAGCGGGACACCTAATGAGCAGTTCTTC. The full variable domain, completed using reference TRBV7-9 and TRBJ2-1, is DTGVSQNPRHKITKRGQNVTFRCDPISEHNRLYWYRQTLGQGPEFLTYFQNEAQLEKSRLLSDRFSAERPKGSFSTLEIQRTEQGDSAMYLCASSPRGTSGTPNEQFFGPGTRLTVL.

This clone was observed at least ten times. The chain has TRBV27 and TRBJ2-7, with D perhaps TRBD1 (6 bases). The germline gives CDR1 MNHEY, CDR2 SMNVEV (reference sequence). V shed 8 bases and J shed 3 bases, with 17 bases lying between them. CDR3 length: 14 residues. In DNA, the CDR3 is TGTGCCAGCGGACCGACAGGTCCCATCTACGAGCAGTACTTC. Translating gives CASGPTGPIYEQYF.

This clone was seen a single time. J is TRBJ2-3 and V is TRBV5-6; D ambiguous. Trimming pared 4 bases from V and 3 bases from J, leaving 3 bases between. Germline assignment: CDR1 SGHDT and CDR2 YYEEEE. The CDR3 runs to 11 residues. The CDR3 loop is CASSQTDTQYF. The CDR3 DNA reads as TGTGCCAGCAGCCAGACAGATACGCAGTATTTT.

The J gene is TRBJ2-3, the V gene TRBV28, with D perhaps TRBD1 (6 bases). The CDR3 contains 14 residues. Trimming removed 2 bases at V and 2 bases at J, with 8 bases between. Per the germline V gene, CDR1 is MDHEN and CDR2 is SYDVKM. This CDR3 is CASSLGQHTDTQYF. The CDR3 bases are TGTGCCAGCAGTTTAGGACAGCACACAGATACGCAGTATTTT.

The V and J genes are TRBV19 and TRBJ1-5; no clear D. CDR3 length equals 12 residues. Trimming left V 9 bases short and J 7 bases short, with 13 bases between. CDR1 is LNHDA and CDR2 is SQIVND in the germline V gene (reference sequence). CDR3 DNA: TGTGCCAGCACCATGGGAATCCAGCCCCAGCATTTT. It translates to CASTMGIQPQHF. Complete variable domain (other parts from reference TRBV19 and TRBJ1-5): DGGITQSPKYLFRKEGQNVTLSCEQNLNHDAMYWYRQDPGQGLRLIYYSQIVNDFQKGDIAEGYSVSREKKESFPLTVTSAQKNPTAFYLCASTMGIQPQHFGDGTRLSIL.

The chain joins TRBV5-4 to TRBJ1-2; no clear D. The germline V gene has CDR1 SGHNT and CDR2 YYREEE (reference sequence). V shed 7 bases and J shed 6 bases, with 19 bases lying between them. This CDR3 comprises 14 residues. CDR3 region: CASARRSRFDGYTF. In DNA, the CDR3 is TGTGCCAGCGCACGACGGAGTCGATTTGATGGCTACACCTTC.

The chain employs TRBV7-3 and TRBJ2-3, with 10 bases that match TRBD2. This CDR3 region has 16 residues. Germline CDR1 reads SGHTA; CDR2 reads FQGTGA. The junction had 3 bases not matched to a gene; V was cut back by 1 base and J by 2 bases. CDR3 DNA: TGTGCCAGCAGCTTAAATGGACTAGCGGCCACAGATACGCAGTATTTT. It is translated as CASSLNGLAATDTQYF.

This clone appeared a few times. V is TRBV19 and J is TRBJ1-5, with D maybe TRBD1 (6 bases). The CDR3 length is 14 residues. V gave up 1 base and J gave up 6 bases, with 10 bases separating them. Germline V lookup: CDR1 LNHDA, CDR2 SQIVND (reference sequence). The CDR3 coding sequence is TGTGCCAGTAGTATAGGGCGGGGGCGTCAGCCCCAGCATTTT. Encoded protein: CASSIGRGRQPQHF.

The rearrangement joins TRBV28 to TRBJ2-7; 7 bases match TRBD1. This CDR3 has 15 residues. The V gene's germline CDR1 is MDHEN and CDR2 SYDVKM. Unmatched junction bases numbered 10, after V lost 6 bases and J lost 2 bases. The CDR3 reads CASRTPAGTAYEQYF. CDR3 DNA: TGTGCCAGCAGGACGCCGGCCGGGACAGCCTACGAGCAGTACTTC.

The chain is built from TRBV11-2 and TRBJ2-7, with TRBD2 matching 8 bases. After removal of 1 base from V and 7 bases from J, the junction contained 9 bases not matched to a gene. CDR1 and CDR2 from the germline V gene are SGHAT and FQNNGV. The CDR3 is 15 residues long. The CDR3 protein is CASSLVPSGQGEQYF. CDR3 in DNA: TGTGCCAGCAGCTTAGTGCCTAGCGGGCAGGGAGAGCAGTACTTC.

The chain is built from TRBV5-1 and TRBJ2-5, with 9 bases identical to TRBD1. Germline trimming cut 6 bases from V and 4 bases from J; bases unmatched to any gene: 13. CDR1 SGHRS and CDR2 YFSETQ come from the germline V gene. This CDR3 is built from 16 residues. The CDR3 coding sequence is TGCGCCAGCAAACCTCCACAGGGGGCCGGGGGAGAGACCCAGTACTTC. Its protein product is CASKPPQGAGGETQYF.

The rearrangement links TRBV19 to TRBJ2-5; weak D call: TRBD2 (6 bases). Looked up from germline, CDR1 is LNHDA and CDR2 is SQIVND (reference sequence). The ends were cut back, 3 bases at V and 5 bases at J, with 22 bases in the middle. CDR3 length: 17 amino acids. For the CDR3, the DNA is TGTGCCAGTAGTATCATCTCCGGGACTCCCGGGGCGGAGACCCAGTACTTC. Amino acids: CASSIISGTPGAETQYF.

This chain links TRBV19 with TRBJ1-2; no definite D call. Trimming cost V 3 bases and J 6 bases, with 11 bases left between them. This CDR3 comprises 13 residues. The germline V gene has CDR1 LNHDA and CDR2 SQIVND (reference sequence). The CDR3 sequence is CASSIEGLHGYTF. CDR3 in DNA: TGTGCCAGTAGTATCGAGGGCCTCCATGGCTACACCTTC.

V gene TRBV4-3 combines with J gene TRBJ2-7; D gene ambiguous. The CDR3 totals 15 residues. Trimming left V 1 base short and J 6 bases short, with 16 bases between. CDR1 LGHNA and CDR2 YSLEER come from the germline V gene. The DNA for the CDR3 is TGCGCCAGCAGCCAAGGGTGGGCAAAAGAATCCGAGCAGTACTTC. Amino acid sequence: CASSQGWAKESEQYF.

This chain links TRBV14 with TRBJ2-1; a weak D match, TRBD2 (5 bases). The CDR3 is 15 residues long. Germline-derived CDR1 and CDR2 are SGHDN and FVKESK. The V end lost 4 bases, the J end lost 5 bases, and 15 bases lay between the germline ends. CDR3 in amino acids: CASSPFPRGHNEQFF. DNA of the CDR3: TGTGCCAGCAGCCCCTTCCCTCGCGGGCACAATGAGCAGTTCTTC.

V gene TRBV28 combines with J gene TRBJ2-7, with TRBD2 identical over 10 bases. The germline CDR1 and CDR2 sequences are MDHEN and SYDVKM. Trimming cost V 3 bases and J 3 bases; bases outside gene matches: 5. The length of the CDR3 is 15 residues. The DNA of the CDR3 is TGTGCCAGCAGTTTCTCTAGCGGGAGTATCTACGAGCAGTACTTC. This encodes CASSFSSGSIYEQYF. Combining the CDR3 with reference TRBV28 and TRBJ2-7 gives the whole variable domain DVKVTQSSRYLVKRTGEKVFLECVQDMDHENMFWYRQDPGLGLRLIYFSYDVKMKEKGDIPEGYSVSREKKERFSLILESASTNQTSMYLCASSFSSGSIYEQYFGPGTRLTVT.

The rearrangement uses TRBV5-1 and TRBJ2-5, with 7 bases identical to TRBD2. V lost 0 bases and J lost 1; bases outside the gene matches: 3. Germline V CDR1 and CDR2: SGHRS, YFSETQ. The CDR3 runs 15 residues. This CDR3 is CASSLVLAVQETQYF. The CDR3 nucleotides are TGCGCCAGCAGCTTGGTCCTAGCGGTCCAAGAGACCCAGTACTTC.

This sequence joins TRBV15 and TRBJ1-5, with D maybe TRBD1 (5 bases). The germline CDR1 and CDR2 sequences are LNHNV and YYDKDF (reference sequence). Trimming left V 3 bases short and J 3 bases short, with 12 bases between. The CDR3 is 15 amino acids. The DNA of the CDR3 is TGTGCCACCAGCAGGGACAAGGGGCACAATCAGCCCCAGCATTTT. This translates into CATSRDKGHNQPQHF.

This chain joins TRBV5-1 and TRBJ2-7; the match to TRBD2 covers 11 bases. The CDR3 is made up of 16 amino acids. J gave up 0 bases and V 0 bases, and 2 bases lay outside the gene matches. From germline, CDR1 is SGHRS and CDR2 YFSETQ. CDR3 sequence (DNA): TGCGCCAGCAGCTTGGCGGGACTAGCGGCCTCCTACGAGCAGTACTTC. Its translation: CASSLAGLAASYEQYF.

J is TRBJ2-5 and V is TRBV7-2, with 12 bases fitting TRBD2. Germline V gene sequence: CDR1 SGHTA, CDR2 FQGNSA. The CDR3 sequence is 15 residues long. J gave up 5 bases and V 5 bases, and 6 bases lay outside the gene matches. The CDR3 DNA reads as TGTGCCAGCAGCCTCCTAGGGACTAGCGGGGAGACCCAGTACTTC. Translating gives CASSLLGTSGETQYF.

The chain combines TRBV28 with TRBJ2-6; either TRBD1 or TRBD2 may fit D (5 bases each). The germline V gene encodes CDR1 MDHEN and CDR2 SYDVKM. The CDR3 sequence is 16 residues long. Trimming shortened V by 4 bases and J by 0 bases, and 10 bases separated the two germline ends. The CDR3 loop is CASSSPGSSGANVLTF. Here the CDR3 DNA reads TGTGCCAGCAGTTCCCCAGGGAGCTCTGGGGCCAACGTCCTGACTTTC.

This clone was seen a few times. The V and J genes are TRBV30 and TRBJ1-1; D perhaps matches TRBD1 (5 bases). CDR3 length: 13 amino acids. V gave up 0 bases and J gave up 6 bases, with 11 bases separating them. The germline CDR1 and CDR2 sequences are GTSNPN and SVGIG (reference sequence). For the CDR3, the DNA is TGTGCCTGGAGTGTAGTTGGGGGGGCTGAAGCTTTCTTT. It codes for CAWSVVGGAEAFF.

V gene TRBV2 combines with J gene TRBJ2-6; D not resolved. Trimming shortened V by 2 bases and J by 4 bases, and 9 bases separated the two germline ends. Germline CDR1 SNHLY, CDR2 FYNNEI. The CDR3 loop spans 15 amino acids. The DNA of the CDR3 is TGTGCCAGCAGTGAATTGACGGCAGGGGCCAACGTCCTGACTTTC. Translating it yields CASSELTAGANVLTF.

The chain combines TRBV5-4 with TRBJ2-6; D may be TRBD2 (5 bases). Germline CDR1 reads SGHNT; CDR2 reads YYREEE (reference sequence). V lost 3 bases to trimming and J lost 2 bases, with 9 bases between them. This CDR3 is built from 15 residues. CDR3: CASSSLVTGANVLTF. In nucleotides, the CDR3 is TGTGCCAGCAGCTCACTAGTGACTGGGGCCAACGTCCTGACTTTC.

This clone was detected only a few times. The chain is built from TRBV4-2 and TRBJ1-2, with D possibly being TRBD1 (6 bases). This CDR3 is 16 amino acids long. From germline, CDR1 is LGHNA and CDR2 YNFKEQ. V lost 1 base, J lost 2 bases, and 14 bases lay in between. CDR3 amino acids: CASSQASQGTNYGYTF. Written as DNA, the CDR3 is TGTGCCAGCAGCCAAGCCTCACAGGGAACAAACTATGGCTACACCTTC.

The CDR3 reads CASSFPGSSYNEQFF. The CDR3 DNA is TGTGCCAGCAGCTTCCCGGGGAGCTCCTACAATGAGCAGTTCTTC. This sequence joins TRBV7-2 and TRBJ2-1; a possible D gene is TRBD2 (5 bases). This CDR3 contains 15 residues. The germline V gene has CDR1 SGHTA and CDR2 FQGNSA. V lost 3 bases and J 0 bases, leaving 9 bases between the germline ends.

DNA of the CDR3: TGTGCCTGGAGTGACCCCGATACGCAGTATTTT. Translated: CAWSDPDTQYF. The chain links TRBV30 to TRBJ2-3; D is uncertain. Germline lookup yields CDR1 GTSNPN and CDR2 SVGIG (reference sequence). V was cut by 1 base and J by 6 bases, with 5 bases left in between. CDR3 size: 11 residues.